Given below is one T cell receptor (beta chain) in context. The antigen it binds to is not known. No much larger clone exists at a distance of one base, and base qualities are not known. These data come from a study of shared clonotypes between healthy human individuals (dated by TCRdb to the early 2020s). For the study in its entirety: Three men and two women, aged 18 to 49 years, made up the cohort. Blood TCR repertoires of about 5 healthy adults were deeply sequenced to estimate repertoire size and the extent of clonotype sharing between individuals. Different laboratories and diverse techniques were used to prepare libraries and sequence TCR repertoires, to increase sequencing depth and limit assay-specific biases. Between about 0.85 and 9.5 billion PBMCs per donor were obtained by leukapheresis.

TCR CDR3 regions were amplified from genomic DNA by multiplex PCR using the deep immunoSEQ assay. Extracted genomic DNA from each cell subset was spread evenly across all wells of several immunoSEQ 96-well plates, with each plate serving as a replicate. For unsorted PBMC, each replicate PCR was loaded with about 300 ng genomic DNA, equivalent to approximately 33,000 T cell genomes. Genomic DNA from unsorted PBMC was sequenced over ten immunoSEQ deep assay plates. Purified libraries were measured with a Qubit 3.0 fluorometer, size-checked on a Bioanalyzer 2100, and measured again with the KAPA Library Quantification kit. A separate single-read 150-cycle Illumina NextSeq 550 flow cell was used to sequence each immunoSEQ 96-well plate. The paper's processing steps were these. The immunoSEQ output contained only junctional sequences without quality scores, so filtering could not match that applied to full-length reads. To assign V/J genes and CDR3, sequences were annotated against IMGT germline references using PyIR, a Python wrapper for IgBLAST v1.9. Reads with weak V/J assignments (E-value above 1e-6), missing CDR3, stop codons, out-of-frame junctions, or ambiguous translated residues were removed. V3J clonotypes were defined as sequences sharing the same inferred V gene, J gene, and CDR3 amino acid sequence. The percentage overlap between two repertoires was calculated by dividing the number of shared unique clonotypes by the size of the smaller repertoire. Three approaches were used to assess repertoire richness: RTK rarefaction, the Chao1 estimator, and Recon v2.1 estimates of unobserved clonotypes. Here the immuneACCESS table is served through TCRdb, limited to in-frame sequences with V and J called. Missing clones are a known gap in these copies; in checked studies unresolved V genes cover under half, and the rest lacks a known reason. That table is the source of V, J and clone size, and D and trimming were worked out from the DNA. The sample table lists some 530,000 clones, 78% of them with a count of one. The ten most abundant clones make up 12% of the sample.

The donors were healthy, HIV-negative adults with no recently reported acute infections or vaccinations. Only Caucasian adults living in Nashville, Tennessee, USA were represented among the donors. In the unsorted samples, tens of millions of PBMCs were counted, and genomic DNA was extracted using the QIAamp DNA Blood Mini kit. Blood was collected by leukapheresis, and PBMCs were isolated by Ficoll-Histopaque density gradient centrifugation and then cryopreserved in liquid nitrogen vapor phase. Summary of the overall study and its limitations: Based on pairwise subsampling, the degree of clonotype sharing among donors was expected to be affected by sequencing depth. Sampling was limited to blood, and TCR repertoires in tissue likely differ from TCR repertoires in blood. Because the study included a small number of donors, the genetic and exposure-history diversity represented was limited.

In the germline V gene, CDR1 corresponds to MNHEY and CDR2 to SVGAGI. Trimming at the junction amounts to 5 bases on V and 6 bases on J, and the germline ends lie 11 bases apart. The CDR3 sequence holds 12 residues, the cysteine and phenylalanine included. This entry keeps only the CDR3 DNA: 36 bases, framed from base 1. The rearranged chain carries TRBV6-5 and TRBJ2-7; a confident D gene designation cannot be given. The TCR comes from a woman aged 40 to 50 in good health. Some clones in this sample may be carry-over from other donors' samples. Input material: PBMCs. The bases are TGTGCCAGCAGTCAAGTCCCGGGCGAGCAGTACTTC. It translates as CASSQVPGEQYF.